Presented here are 12 T cell receptor beta chains from one specimen sequenced in a study of Graves' ophthalmopathy and Graves' hyperthyroidism. The authors amplified TCR beta CDR3 regions, and they did so from RNA transcripts for repertoire sequencing. After a first-round RT-PCR with HTBI primers, a second-round multiplex PCR was run. One entry per CDR3 protein results from TCRdb running MiXCR on the multiplex PCR reads. Of some 520,000 distinct CDR3 sequences detected, approximately 15% appear once; the ten largest clones hold about a tenth. Sequencing input: blood. The receptor source for this set is a woman younger than 45 with Graves' ophthalmopathy.

In its sample, this clonotype was seen many times. The chain uses TRBV25-1 and TRBJ1-1; D might be TRBD1 (6 bases). Germline V lookup: CDR1 MGHDK, CDR2 SYGVNS. The V gene lost 2 bases and the J gene lost 7 bases, with 20 bases spanning the gap. The CDR3 totals 16 residues. CDR3 sequence: CASSEGRDTGVHEAFF. The CDR3 nucleotides are TGTGCCAGCAGTGAAGGGAGGGACACCGGGGTACATGAAGCTTTCTTT.

This clonotype was counted many times. The rearrangement uses TRBV5-1 and TRBJ2-5; unclear D gene. The CDR3 extends over 12 amino acids. Deletions cut 5 bases from V and 5 bases from J, with 10 bases between. CDR1 SGHRS and CDR2 YFSETQ come from the germline V gene. CDR3 protein: CASSYVSETQYF. The CDR3 DNA follows: TGCGCCAGCAGTTATGTTTCGGAGACCCAGTACTTC.

This clonotype was counted ten times or more. V is TRBV6-2 or TRBV6-3 and J is TRBJ1-1; D unclear. This CDR3 contains 12 residues. Germline CDR1 reads MNHEY; CDR2 reads SVGEGT. The germline V and J ends were trimmed by 2 bases and 6 bases, with 7 bases remaining between them. The CDR3 sequence is CASSYGQAEAFF. CDR3 sequence (DNA): TGTGCCAGCAGTTACGGGCAGGCTGAAGCTTTCTTT.

This clonotype showed up many times. The rearrangement joins TRBV15 to TRBJ2-2; TRBD2 might be the D (5 bases). Deletions cut 1 base from V and 7 bases from J, with 16 bases between. The CDR3 loop spans 16 amino acids. Germline CDR1 and CDR2: LNHNV and YYDKDF (reference sequence). The CDR3 region has the DNA TGTGCCACCAGCAGAGGCATTTTGAGGGCAGGCGGGGAGCTGTTTTTT. Its protein product is CATSRGILRAGGELFF.

This clonotype was observed many times. J is TRBJ2-2 and V is TRBV29-1; D is perhaps TRBD1 (6 bases). In germline, CDR1 is SQVTM, CDR2 ANQGSEA. The CDR3 runs to 14 residues. Trimming removed 2 bases at V and 5 bases at J, with 12 bases between. CDR3 sequence reads: CSVEMTGYTGELFF. The DNA of the CDR3 is TGCAGCGTTGAAATGACAGGTTATACCGGGGAGCTGTTTTTT.

This clonotype was seen ten or more times. The chain employs TRBV5-4 and TRBJ1-1; D is unclear. Trimming took off 2 bases at V and 1 base at J, with 9 bases between the two ends. In germline, CDR1 is SGHNT, CDR2 YYREEE (reference sequence). The CDR3 totals 14 residues. The CDR3 DNA follows: TGTGCCAGCAGCTTAGAACAAGAGAACACTGAAGCTTTCTTT. Its protein is CASSLEQENTEAFF. Together with reference TRBV5-4 and TRBJ1-1, the CDR3 gives the full variable domain: ETGVTQSPTHLIKTRGQQVTLRCSSQSGHNTVSWYQQALGQGPQFIFQYYREEENGRGNFPPRFSGLQFPNYSSELNVNALELDDSALYLCASSLEQENTEAFFGQGTRLTVV.

This clonotype was counted at least ten times. The chain couples TRBV5-1 to TRBJ2-2, with TRBD2 identical over 7 bases. The V segment lost 1 base and the J segment 2 bases; nucleotides outside the gene matches: 2. From germline, CDR1 is SGHRS and CDR2 YFSETQ. The CDR3 length is 15 residues. CDR3 bases: TGCGCCAGCAGCTTGAGCGGGGATAACACCGGGGAGCTGTTTTTT. Protein: CASSLSGDNTGELFF.

This clonotype was picked up many times. The chain combines TRBV30 with TRBJ1-1, with a weak D call TRBD1 (5 bases). The germline V and J ends were trimmed by 3 bases and 5 bases, with 19 bases remaining between them. The CDR3 loop spans 15 amino acids. The V gene's germline CDR1 is GTSNPN and CDR2 SVGIG (reference sequence). CDR3 bases: TGTGCCTGGAGCCTCGTTTCGGGGGGGAAAACTGAAGCTTTCTTT. It encodes CAWSLVSGGKTEAFF.

This clonotype has a count of ten or more. The V and J genes are TRBV18 and TRBJ2-6, with D perhaps matching TRBD1 (6 bases). The V end was cut by 9 bases, the J end by 4 bases, with 16 bases between. Germline V CDR1 and CDR2: KGHSH, LQKENI. The CDR3 extends over 15 amino acids. The CDR3: CASSPQGSGANVLTF. CDR3 nucleotides: TGTGCCAGTAGCCCACAGGGCAGCGGGGCCAACGTCCTGACTTTC.

This clonotype was observed at least ten times. The chain uses TRBV18 and TRBJ1-1, with D possibly being TRBD1 (6 bases). Germline loops: CDR1 KGHSH, CDR2 LQKENI. V lost 4 bases and J 5 bases, leaving 11 bases between the germline ends. CDR3 length: 13 residues. CDR3: CASSLQQGTEAFF. The CDR3 DNA is TGTGCCAGCTCACTACAACAGGGTACTGAAGCTTTCTTT.

The chain recombines TRBV10-3 with TRBJ2-5, with D possibly matching TRBD2 (6 bases). Germline CDR1 ENHRY, CDR2 SYGVKD. This CDR3 has 11 amino acids. Trimming shortened V by 10 bases and J by 7 bases, and 13 bases separated the two germline ends. CDR3 sequence: CATSSARTQYF. The DNA of the CDR3 is TGTGCCACCTCTAGCGCTCGGACCCAGTACTTC.

At least ten counts were recorded for this clonotype. The rearrangement joins TRBV28 to TRBJ1-2, with 7 nucleotides matching TRBD1. Germline CDR1 is MDHEN and CDR2 is SYDVKM. J lost 5 bases, V lost 7 bases, and 7 bases had no gene match. The CDR3 is made up of 13 amino acids. CDR3 nucleotides: TGTGCCAGCACCAAAGGGACAGTATATGGCTACACCTTC. Amino acids: CASTKGTVYGYTF.